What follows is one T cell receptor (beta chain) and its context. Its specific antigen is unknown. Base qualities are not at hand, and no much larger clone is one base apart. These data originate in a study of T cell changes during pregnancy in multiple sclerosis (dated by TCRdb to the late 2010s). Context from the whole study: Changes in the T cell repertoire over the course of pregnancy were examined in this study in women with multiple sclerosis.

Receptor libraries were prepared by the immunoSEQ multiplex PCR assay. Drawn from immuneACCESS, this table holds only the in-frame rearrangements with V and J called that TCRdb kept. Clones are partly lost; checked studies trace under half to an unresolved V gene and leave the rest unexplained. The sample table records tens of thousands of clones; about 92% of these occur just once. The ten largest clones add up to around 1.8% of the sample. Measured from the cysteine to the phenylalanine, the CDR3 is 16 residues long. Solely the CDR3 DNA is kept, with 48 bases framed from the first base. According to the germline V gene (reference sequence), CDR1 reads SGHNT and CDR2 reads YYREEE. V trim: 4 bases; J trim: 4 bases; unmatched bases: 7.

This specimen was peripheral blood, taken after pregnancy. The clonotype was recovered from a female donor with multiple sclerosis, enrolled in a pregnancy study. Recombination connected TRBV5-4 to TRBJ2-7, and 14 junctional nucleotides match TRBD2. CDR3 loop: CASSTTWTSGRYEQYF. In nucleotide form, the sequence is TGTGCCAGCAGCACAACTTGGACTAGCGGGAGGTACGAGCAGTACTTC.